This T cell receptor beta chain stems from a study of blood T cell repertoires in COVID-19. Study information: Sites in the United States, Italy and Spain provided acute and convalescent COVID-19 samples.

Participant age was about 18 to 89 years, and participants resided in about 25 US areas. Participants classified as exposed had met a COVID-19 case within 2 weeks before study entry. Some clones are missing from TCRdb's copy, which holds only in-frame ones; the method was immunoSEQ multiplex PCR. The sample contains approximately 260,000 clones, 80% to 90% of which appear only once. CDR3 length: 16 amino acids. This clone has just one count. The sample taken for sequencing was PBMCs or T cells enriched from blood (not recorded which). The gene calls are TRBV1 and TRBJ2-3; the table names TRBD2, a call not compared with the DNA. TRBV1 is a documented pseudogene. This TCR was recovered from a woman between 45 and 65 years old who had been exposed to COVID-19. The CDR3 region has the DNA TGCACCAGCAGCCAGCCCGCCGGCGGGACGGGAGGTACGCAGTATTTT. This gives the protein CTSSQPAGGTGGTQYF.